This T cell receptor beta chain was sequenced in a study of graft-versus-host responses after intestinal transplantation. In the study overall: Recipients had multivisceral, liver-intestinal, or isolated intestinal transplants. Every transplant recipient was induced with anti-thymocyte globulin, then maintained on tacrolimus and steroids for two to three years. Study results and caveats: Allografts carried high graft-versus-host to host-versus-graft clonal ratios in patients having graft-donor T cell macrochimerism.

Worth noting for this clone: What it recognizes is unknown. Other DNA variants within this sample encode the same CDR3.

The CDR3 has 15 amino acids. With 0 bases clipped from V and 4 bases from J, the junction kept 6 bases outside the gene matches. Germline CDR1 is SGHTA and CDR2 is FQGNSA. The method was immunoSEQ multiplex PCR; TCRdb's version includes in-frame clones alone and lacks a portion of them. In the table there are some 110,000 clones, approximately 92% of which are singletons. The source was unstimulated CD4+ T cells sorted from spleen or lymph node cells, collected before transplant. This chain uses TRBV7-2 with TRBJ2-7; 7 nucleotides align to TRBD2. This TCR was recovered from a human donor who was the organ donor for an intestinal transplant. The CDR3 region is CASSLAGGSSYEQYF. The CDR3 bases are TGTGCCAGCAGCTTAGCTGGCGGGAGCTCGTACGAGCAGTACTTC.